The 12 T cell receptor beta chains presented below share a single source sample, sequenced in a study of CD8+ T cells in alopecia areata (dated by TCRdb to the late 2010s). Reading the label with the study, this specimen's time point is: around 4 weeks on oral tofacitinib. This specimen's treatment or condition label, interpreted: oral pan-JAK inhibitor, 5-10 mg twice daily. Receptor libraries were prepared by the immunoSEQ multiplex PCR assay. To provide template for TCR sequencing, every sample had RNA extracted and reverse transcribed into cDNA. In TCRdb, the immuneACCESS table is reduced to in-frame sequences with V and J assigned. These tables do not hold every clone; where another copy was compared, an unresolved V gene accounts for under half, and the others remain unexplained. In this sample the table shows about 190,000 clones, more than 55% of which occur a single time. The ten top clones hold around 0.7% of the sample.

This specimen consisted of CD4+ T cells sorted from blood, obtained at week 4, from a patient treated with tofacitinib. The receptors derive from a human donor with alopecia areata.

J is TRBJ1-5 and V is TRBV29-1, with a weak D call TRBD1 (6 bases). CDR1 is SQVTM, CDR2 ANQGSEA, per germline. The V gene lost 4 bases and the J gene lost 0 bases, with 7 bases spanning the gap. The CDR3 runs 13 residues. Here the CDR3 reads CSVGTDSNQPQHF. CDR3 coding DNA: TGCAGCGTTGGGACAGATAGCAATCAGCCCCAGCATTTT.

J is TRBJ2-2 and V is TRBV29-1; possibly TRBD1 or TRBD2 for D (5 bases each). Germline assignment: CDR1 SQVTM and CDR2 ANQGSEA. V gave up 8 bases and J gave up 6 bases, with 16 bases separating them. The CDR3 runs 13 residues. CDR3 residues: CSSSRDHAGELFF. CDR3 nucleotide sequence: TGCAGCTCGTCCCGGGACCACGCCGGGGAGCTGTTTTTT.

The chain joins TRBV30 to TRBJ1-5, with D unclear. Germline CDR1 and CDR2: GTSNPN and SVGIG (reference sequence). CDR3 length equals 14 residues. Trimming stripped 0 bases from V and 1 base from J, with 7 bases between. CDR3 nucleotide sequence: TGTGCCTGGAGTGTACCCACCAGCAATCAGCCCCAGCATTTT. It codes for CAWSVPTSNQPQHF.

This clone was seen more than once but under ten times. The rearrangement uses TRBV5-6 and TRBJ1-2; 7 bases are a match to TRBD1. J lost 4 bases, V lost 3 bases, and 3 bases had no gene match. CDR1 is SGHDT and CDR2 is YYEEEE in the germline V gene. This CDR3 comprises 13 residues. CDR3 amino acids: CASSSQGTYGYTF. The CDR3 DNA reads TGTGCCAGCAGCTCACAGGGGACCTATGGCTACACCTTC.

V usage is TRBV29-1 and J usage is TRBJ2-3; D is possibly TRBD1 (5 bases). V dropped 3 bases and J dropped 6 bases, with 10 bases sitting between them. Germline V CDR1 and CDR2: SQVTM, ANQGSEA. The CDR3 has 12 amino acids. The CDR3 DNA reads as TGCAGCGTTGAGGGGCCGCCCGATACGCAGTATTTT. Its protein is CSVEGPPDTQYF.

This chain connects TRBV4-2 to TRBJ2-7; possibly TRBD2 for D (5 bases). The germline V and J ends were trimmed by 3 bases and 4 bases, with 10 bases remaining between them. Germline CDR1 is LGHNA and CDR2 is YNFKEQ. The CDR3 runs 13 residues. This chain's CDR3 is CASSHEGFYEQYF. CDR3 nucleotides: TGTGCCAGCAGCCACGAGGGTTTTTACGAGCAGTACTTC.

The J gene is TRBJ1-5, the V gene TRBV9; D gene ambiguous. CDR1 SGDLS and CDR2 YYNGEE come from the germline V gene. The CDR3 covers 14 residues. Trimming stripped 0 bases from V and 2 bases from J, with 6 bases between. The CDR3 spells CASSVGEGNQPQHF. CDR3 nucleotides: TGTGCCAGCAGCGTAGGGGAAGGCAATCAGCCCCAGCATTTT.

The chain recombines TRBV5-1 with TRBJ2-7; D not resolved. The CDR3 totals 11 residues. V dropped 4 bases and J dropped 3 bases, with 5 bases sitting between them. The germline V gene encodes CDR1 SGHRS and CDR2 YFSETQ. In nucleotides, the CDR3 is TGCGCCAGCAGCCAAAACTACGAGCAGTACTTC. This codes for CASSQNYEQYF. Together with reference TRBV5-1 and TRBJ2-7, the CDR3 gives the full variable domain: KAGVTQTPRYLIKTRGQQVTLSCSPISGHRSVSWYQQTPGQGLQFLFEYFSETQRNKGNFPGRFSGRQFSNSRSEMNVSTLELGDSALYLCASSQNYEQYFGPGTRLTVT.

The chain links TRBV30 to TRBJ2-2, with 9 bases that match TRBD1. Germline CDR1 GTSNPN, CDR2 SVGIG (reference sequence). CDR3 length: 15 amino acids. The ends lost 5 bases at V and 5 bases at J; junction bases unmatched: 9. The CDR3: CAWGSGTGRTGELFF. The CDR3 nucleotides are TGTGCCTGGGGCTCCGGGACAGGGAGGACCGGGGAGCTGTTTTTT.

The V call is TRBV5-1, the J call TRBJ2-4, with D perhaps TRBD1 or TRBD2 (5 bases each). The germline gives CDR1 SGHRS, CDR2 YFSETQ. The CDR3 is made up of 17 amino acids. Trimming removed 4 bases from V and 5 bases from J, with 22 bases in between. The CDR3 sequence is CASSPYRDRRSQNIQYF. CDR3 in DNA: TGCGCCAGCAGCCCCTACCGGGACCGACGGTCGCAAAACATTCAGTACTTC.

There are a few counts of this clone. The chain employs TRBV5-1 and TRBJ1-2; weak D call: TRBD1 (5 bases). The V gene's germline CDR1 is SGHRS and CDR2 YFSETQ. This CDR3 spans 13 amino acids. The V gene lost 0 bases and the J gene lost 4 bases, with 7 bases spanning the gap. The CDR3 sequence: CASSLGQIYGYTF. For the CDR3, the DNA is TGCGCCAGCAGCTTGGGACAGATCTATGGCTACACCTTC.

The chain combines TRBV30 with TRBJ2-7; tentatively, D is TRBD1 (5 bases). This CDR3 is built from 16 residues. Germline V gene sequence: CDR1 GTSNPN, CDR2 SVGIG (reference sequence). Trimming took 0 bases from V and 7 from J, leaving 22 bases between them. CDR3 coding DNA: TGTGCCTGGAGTGTTCGTCGGCCAGGGCAGTTAGGGGAGCAGTACTTC. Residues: CAWSVRRPGQLGEQYF. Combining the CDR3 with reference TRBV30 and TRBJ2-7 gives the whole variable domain SQTIHQWPATLVQPVGSPLSLECTVEGTSNPNLYWYRQAAGRGLQLLFYSVGIGQISSEVPQNLSASRPQDRQFILSSKKLLLSDSGFYLCAWSVRRPGQLGEQYFGPGTRLTVT.